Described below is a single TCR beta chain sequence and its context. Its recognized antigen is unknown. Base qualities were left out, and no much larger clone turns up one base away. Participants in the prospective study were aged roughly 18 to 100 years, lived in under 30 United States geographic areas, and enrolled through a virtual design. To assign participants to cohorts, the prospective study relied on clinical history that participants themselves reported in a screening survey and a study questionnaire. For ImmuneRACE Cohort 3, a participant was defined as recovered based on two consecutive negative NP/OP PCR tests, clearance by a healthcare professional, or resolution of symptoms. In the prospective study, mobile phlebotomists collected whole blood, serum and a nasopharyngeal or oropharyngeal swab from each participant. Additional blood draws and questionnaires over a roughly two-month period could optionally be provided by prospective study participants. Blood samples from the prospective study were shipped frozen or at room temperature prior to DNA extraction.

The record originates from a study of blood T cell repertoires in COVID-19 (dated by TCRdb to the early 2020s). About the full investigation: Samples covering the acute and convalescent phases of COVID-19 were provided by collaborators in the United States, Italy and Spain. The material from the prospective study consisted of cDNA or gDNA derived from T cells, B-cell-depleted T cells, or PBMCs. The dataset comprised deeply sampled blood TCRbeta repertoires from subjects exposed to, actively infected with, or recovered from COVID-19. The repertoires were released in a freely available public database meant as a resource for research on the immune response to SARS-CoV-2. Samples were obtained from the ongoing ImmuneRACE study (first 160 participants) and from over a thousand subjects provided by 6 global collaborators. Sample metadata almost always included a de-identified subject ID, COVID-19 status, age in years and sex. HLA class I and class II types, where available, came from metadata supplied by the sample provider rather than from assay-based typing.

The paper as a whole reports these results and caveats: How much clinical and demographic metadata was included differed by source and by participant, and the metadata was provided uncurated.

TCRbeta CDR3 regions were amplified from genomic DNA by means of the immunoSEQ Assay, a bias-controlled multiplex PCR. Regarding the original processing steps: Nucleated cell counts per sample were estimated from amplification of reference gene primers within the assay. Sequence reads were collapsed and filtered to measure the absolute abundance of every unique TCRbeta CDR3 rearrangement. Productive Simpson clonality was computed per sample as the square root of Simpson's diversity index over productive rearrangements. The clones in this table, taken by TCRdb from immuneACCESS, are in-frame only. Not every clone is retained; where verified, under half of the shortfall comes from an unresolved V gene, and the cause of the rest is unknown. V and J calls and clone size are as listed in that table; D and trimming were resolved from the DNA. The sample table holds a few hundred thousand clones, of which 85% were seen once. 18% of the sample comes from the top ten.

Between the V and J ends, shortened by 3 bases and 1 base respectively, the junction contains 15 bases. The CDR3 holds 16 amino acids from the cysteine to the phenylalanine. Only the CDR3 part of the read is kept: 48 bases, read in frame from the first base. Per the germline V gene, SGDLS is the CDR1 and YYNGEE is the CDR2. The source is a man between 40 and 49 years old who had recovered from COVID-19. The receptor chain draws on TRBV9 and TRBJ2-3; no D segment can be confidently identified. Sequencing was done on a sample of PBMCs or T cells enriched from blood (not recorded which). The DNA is TGTGCCAGCAGCGGCGGTCCCGGCCTGGGCACAGATACGCAGTATTTT. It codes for CASSGGPGLGTDTQYF.